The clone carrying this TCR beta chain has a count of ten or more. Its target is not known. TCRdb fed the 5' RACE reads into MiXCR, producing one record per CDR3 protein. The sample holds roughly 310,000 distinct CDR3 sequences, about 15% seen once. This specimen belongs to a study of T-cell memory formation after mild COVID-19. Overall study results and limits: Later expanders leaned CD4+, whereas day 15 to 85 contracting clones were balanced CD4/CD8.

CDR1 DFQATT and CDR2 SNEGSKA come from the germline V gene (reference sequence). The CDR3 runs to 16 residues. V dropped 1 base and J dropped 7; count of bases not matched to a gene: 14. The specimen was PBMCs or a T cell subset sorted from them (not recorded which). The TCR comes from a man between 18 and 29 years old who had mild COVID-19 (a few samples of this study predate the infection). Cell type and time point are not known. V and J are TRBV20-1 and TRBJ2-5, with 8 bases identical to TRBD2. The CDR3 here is CSARAPTGGLVGTQYF. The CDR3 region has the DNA TGCAGTGCTAGAGCCCCAACGGGGGGGCTGGTAGGGACCCAGTACTTC.